The 21 T cell receptor beta chains below all came from one sample that was sequenced in a study of cytomegalovirus exposure and HLA in healthy donors. In the PCR, 60 Vbeta and 13 Jbeta primers were used. Here immunoSEQ multiplex PCR was the method, and the copy in TCRdb shows in-frame clones only, minus some. The table records 270,000 or so clones, roughly 90% of them present only once. The sequencing input was PBMCs. Receptors were obtained from a man aged 35-49 years in good health and CMV-seropositive.

Regarding this clone: Because it lacks the conserved phenylalanine or tryptophan at the end, this CDR3 is likely a read error. The rearrangement joins TRBV5-1 to TRBJ2-7, with a tentative D call TRBD2 (6 bases). V lost 5 bases to trimming and J lost 0 bases, with 9 bases between them. This CDR3 contains 13 residues. Germline values: CDR1 SGHRS, CDR2 YFSETQ. For the CDR3, the DNA is TGCGCCAGCAGGACTAGGAGCTCCTACGAGCAGTACCTC. Its protein product is CASRTRSSYEQYL.

The chain joins TRBV6-5 to TRBJ2-1; 13 bases are a match to TRBD2. The V gene end was trimmed by 6 bases and the J gene end by 7 bases; junction bases not matched to a gene: 0. The CDR3 loop spans 13 amino acids. CDR1 MNHEY and CDR2 SVGAGI come from the germline V gene. CDR3 sequence (DNA): TGTGCCAGCAGGACTAGCGGGAGGAATGAGCAGTTCTTC. It translates to CASRTSGRNEQFF.

The chain has TRBV9 and TRBJ2-5, with unresolved D. Germline V CDR1 and CDR2: SGDLS, YYNGEE. CDR3 size: 14 residues. The ends were cut back, 0 bases at V and 0 bases at J, with 6 bases in the middle. CDR3 in DNA: TGTGCCAGCAGCGTAGGCGCCAACCAAGAGACCCAGTACTTC. Protein product: CASSVGANQETQYF.

V gene TRBV28 combines with J gene TRBJ2-1, with a possible D match to TRBD2 (6 bases). CDR3 length: 15 amino acids. Germline V gives CDR1 MDHEN, CDR2 SYDVKM. The V end was cut by 4 bases, the J end by 5 bases, with 15 bases between. CDR3 in DNA: TGTGCCAGCAGTTGGGGGAGGCAGGGCCACAATGAGCAGTTCTTC. Encoded protein: CASSWGRQGHNEQFF.

The chain uses TRBV14 and TRBJ2-1; 8 bases are shared with TRBD2. The germline gives CDR1 SGHDN, CDR2 FVKESK. Trimming at V came to 6 bases and at J to 7 bases, leaving 11 bases not matched to a gene. The CDR3 loop spans 15 amino acids. The DNA for the CDR3 is TGTGCCAGCAGGTCTAGCGGAGGCGGGGGGAATGAGCAGTTCTTC. Residues: CASRSSGGGGNEQFF.

The chain carries TRBV11-2 and TRBJ1-2; tentative D call: TRBD1 (6 bases). V lost 0 bases and J lost 8, with 19 bases in between. This CDR3 comprises 16 residues. The germline V gene has CDR1 SGHAT and CDR2 FQNNGV. CDR3: CASSLEPRQGPGGYTF. In nucleotides, the CDR3 is TGTGCCAGCAGCTTAGAACCTCGGCAGGGGCCTGGAGGCTACACCTTC.

This clone was recorded only once. The rearrangement links TRBV9 to TRBJ2-3; 8 bases map to TRBD2. Germline trimming cut 4 bases from V and 0 bases from J; bases unmatched to any gene: 7. This CDR3 has 16 residues. Germline values: CDR1 SGDLS, CDR2 YYNGEE. The CDR3 protein is CASSPRGGTSTDTQYF. The CDR3 DNA reads as TGTGCCAGCAGCCCTCGGGGGGGAACTAGCACAGATACGCAGTATTTT.

Written as DNA, the CDR3 is TGTGCCAGCAGTTTCCTGGGACTAGCGGGAGGGCGCACAGATACGCAGTATTTT. Protein sequence: CASSFLGLAGGRTDTQYF. The chain recombines TRBV27 with TRBJ2-3; 16 nucleotides agree with TRBD2. Trimming removed 3 bases from V and 1 base from J; junction bases left unmatched: 4. Per germline, CDR1 MNHEY and CDR2 SMNVEV (reference sequence). The CDR3 is made up of 18 amino acids.

The genes are TRBV7-3 and TRBJ2-2, with 13 bases that match TRBD2. This CDR3 has 16 amino acids. The trim removed 4 bases at V and 5 bases at J, leaving 4 bases unmatched. CDR1 is SGHTA, CDR2 FQGTGA, per germline. The CDR3 coding sequence is TGTGCCAGCAGCTCGGGACTAGCGGGATGGACCGGGGAGCTGTTTTTT. Its protein product is CASSSGLAGWTGELFF.

The genes are TRBV1 and TRBJ2-7; the DNA was not used to check the table's D call, TRBD1. TRBV1 is deemed a pseudogene. The CDR3 has 17 amino acids. Here the CDR3 reads CTSSHLALPGQNYEQYF. The CDR3 DNA follows: TGCACCAGCAGCCACCTCGCCCTCCCGGGACAGAACTACGAGCAGTACTTC.

The count of this clone is one. CDR3 coding DNA: TGTGCCAGCAGCGTAGGGAGGGTTAGCTCCTACAATGAGCAGTTCTTC. Translating it yields CASSVGRVSSYNEQFF. The chain employs TRBV9 and TRBJ2-1, with TRBD2 as a possible D gene (6 bases). CDR3 size: 16 residues. V dropped 0 bases and J dropped 0 bases, with 10 bases sitting between them. CDR1 and CDR2 from the germline V gene are SGDLS and YYNGEE.

V and J are TRBV9 and TRBJ1-5; TRBD1 matches 8 bases. This CDR3 spans 17 amino acids. V lost 1 base and J lost 1; bases outside the gene matches: 7. Looked up from germline, CDR1 is SGDLS and CDR2 is YYNGEE. CDR3 nucleotides: TGTGCCAGCAGCGTAATTCAGCAGGGGGCAAGCAATCAGCCCCAGCATTTT. This translates into CASSVIQQGASNQPQHF.

This sequence joins TRBV5-1 and TRBJ2-2; the match to TRBD1 covers 10 bases. The CDR3 is made up of 15 amino acids. Trimming took 0 bases from V and 8 from J; bases not matched to a gene: 4. Germline CDR1 reads SGHRS; CDR2 reads YFSETQ. The DNA of the CDR3 is TGCGCCAGCAGCTTGGTGACAGGGGGCTCGGGGGAGCTGTTTTTT. Protein sequence: CASSLVTGGSGELFF. Looking up the rest from reference TRBV5-1 and TRBJ2-2 gives the full variable domain: KAGVTQTPRYLIKTRGQQVTLSCSPISGHRSVSWYQQTPGQGLQFLFEYFSETQRNKGNFPGRFSGRQFSNSRSEMNVSTLELGDSALYLCASSLVTGGSGELFFGEGSRLTVL.

The gene calls are TRBV5-4 and TRBJ2-3; 9 bases fit TRBD1. The germline CDR1 and CDR2 sequences are SGHNT and YYREEE (reference sequence). The CDR3 sequence is 15 residues long. Germline trimming cut 4 bases from V and 4 bases from J; bases unmatched to any gene: 7. CDR3 nucleotides: TGTGCCAGCAGCCGTCCGGGACAGGGCTCAGATACGCAGTATTTT. This gives the protein CASSRPGQGSDTQYF.

The chain combines TRBV5-1 with TRBJ2-5; possible D gene TRBD1, 6 bases. Germline lookup yields CDR1 SGHRS and CDR2 YFSETQ. This CDR3 region has 14 residues. Trimming took off 4 bases at V and 2 bases at J, with 12 bases between the two ends. CDR3 nucleotide sequence: TGCGCCAGCAGCACAGGGACAAAGCAAGAGACCCAGTACTTC. Protein: CASSTGTKQETQYF.

The chain has TRBV14 and TRBJ1-2; tentatively, D is TRBD1 (5 bases). The V end lost 4 bases, the J end lost 2 bases, and 11 bases lay between the germline ends. The V gene's germline CDR1 is SGHDN and CDR2 FVKESK. There are 14 residues in the CDR3. CDR3 sequence reads: CASSLRTLNYGYTF. DNA of the CDR3: TGTGCCAGCAGCCTGCGGACACTAAACTATGGCTACACCTTC. The whole variable domain, filled in from reference TRBV14 and TRBJ1-2, reads EAGVTQFPSHSVIEKGQTVTLRCDPISGHDNLYWYRRVMGKEIKFLLHFVKESKQDESGMPNNRFLAERTGGTYSTLKVQPAELEDSGVYFCASSLRTLNYGYTFGSGTRLTVV.

Comments on this clone: Other DNA variants within this sample encode the same CDR3. This chain links TRBV29-1 with TRBJ2-2, with TRBD2 matching over 14 bases. Germline assignment: CDR1 SQVTM and CDR2 ANQGSEA. Trimming removed 7 bases from V and 6 bases from J; junction bases left unmatched: 4. The CDR3 runs 14 residues. The CDR3 DNA follows: TGCAGCGCCCAGGGACTAGCGGGAGCCGGGGAGCTGTTTTTT. This codes for CSAQGLAGAGELFF.

This clone was found once. V is TRBV27 and J is TRBJ2-3; TRBD2 matches at 9 bases. Germline V CDR1 and CDR2: MNHEY, SMNVEV (reference sequence). Trimming took 5 bases from V and 0 from J; bases not matched to a gene: 18. The CDR3 is made up of 20 amino acids. The CDR3 coding sequence is TGTGCCAGCAGTGCACAGGTGTTGTGGCGGGAGGGCTGGAGCACAGATACGCAGTATTTT. Amino acids: CASSAQVLWREGWSTDTQYF.

The chain recombines TRBV10-1 with TRBJ2-2; TRBD1 matches 9 bases. Germline-derived CDR1 and CDR2 are WNHNN and SYGVQD (reference sequence). J was trimmed by 6 bases and V by 4 bases; bases with no gene match: 6. The CDR3 is made up of 15 amino acids. CDR3 region: CASSAGTGRAGELFF. The DNA for the CDR3 is TGCGCCAGCAGTGCGGGGACAGGGAGGGCCGGGGAGCTGTTTTTT.

This clone was detected only once. The J gene is TRBJ2-1, the V gene TRBV19, with 11 nucleotides matching TRBD2. The V gene end was trimmed by 2 bases and the J gene end by 7 bases; junction bases not matched to a gene: 13. This CDR3 region has 18 residues. Germline V gene lookup returns CDR1 LNHDA and CDR2 SQIVND (reference sequence). The CDR3 sequence: CASSIRRETSGIINEQFF. The CDR3 DNA sequence: TGTGCCAGTAGTATAAGGCGGGAGACTAGCGGGATCATAAATGAGCAGTTCTTC. Supplemented by reference TRBV19 and TRBJ2-1, the full variable domain reads DGGITQSPKYLFRKEGQNVTLSCEQNLNHDAMYWYRQDPGQGLRLIYYSQIVNDFQKGDIAEGYSVSREKKESFPLTVTSAQKNPTAFYLCASSIRRETSGIINEQFFGPGTRLTVL.

This rearrangement joins TRBV18 to TRBJ2-1; TRBD1 matches at 9 bases. There are 15 residues in the CDR3. Germline-derived CDR1 and CDR2 are KGHSH and LQKENI. J gave up 5 bases and V 3 bases, and 5 bases lay outside the gene matches. The CDR3 sequence is CASSPGTGQDNEQFF. The CDR3 bases are TGTGCCAGCTCACCGGGGACAGGGCAGGACAATGAGCAGTTCTTC.